The clone carrying this TCR beta chain has just a few counts. Generated by immunoSEQ multiplex PCR, the TCRdb table keeps only in-frame clones and is missing some. The sample carries about 1.1 million clones, approximately 77% recorded once. The data belong to a study of shared clonotypes between healthy human individuals. Germline assignment: CDR1 MGHRA and CDR2 YSYEKL. The CDR3 sequence is 15 residues long. Sequenced: memory CD4+ T cells from PBMCs. Subset specified: CD45RA-negative fraction. V is TRBV4-1 and J is TRBJ2-5, with 7 bases fitting TRBD1. The last part of the DNA fits TRBJ2-7 better; the J call may be wrong. This sequence originates from a man aged 18 to 29 in good health. Some clones in this sample may be carry-over from other donors' samples. The CDR3 DNA follows: TGCGCCAGCAGCCTCCCCGGGACAGAGGTCTACGAGCAGTACTTC. It encodes CASSLPGTEVYEQYF.